The 27 T cell receptor beta chains below were found in one sample sequenced in a study of human thymus T cells. Clones were read by immunoSEQ multiplex PCR, and TCRdb kept only the in-frame ones, dropping some. The table records tens of thousands of clones, approximately 95% of them present only once. Obtained as resections during corrective heart surgery, the thymus tissue was then studied. Sequencing input: thymus tissue. All receptors derive from a girl younger than two with a congenital heart defect but otherwise immunologically healthy.

J is TRBJ1-4 and V is TRBV4-2; TRBD1 is a possible D gene (5 bases). This CDR3 is 19 amino acids long. Germline-derived CDR1 and CDR2 are LGHNA and YNFKEQ. V lost 4 bases and J 4 bases, leaving 25 bases between the germline ends. The DNA for the CDR3 is TGTGCCAGCAGCCTACCGTCTAGGCCGACTGGGGCCCATAATGAAAAACTGTTTTTT. This gives the protein CASSLPSRPTGAHNEKLFF.

CDR3 DNA: TGTGCCAGCAGTGATAAGGGAGAGAAGTCAGATACGCAGTATTTT. Translation gives CASSDKGEKSDTQYF. The rearrangement links TRBV25-1 to TRBJ2-3; D possibly corresponds to TRBD2 (5 bases). CDR1 is MGHDK, CDR2 SYGVNS, per germline. The CDR3 sequence is 15 residues long. The V gene lost 3 bases and the J gene lost 4 bases, with 14 bases spanning the gap.

The V gene is TRBV5-4, the J gene TRBJ1-1; TRBD1 is a possible D gene (6 bases). Looked up from germline, CDR1 is SGHNT and CDR2 is YYREEE (reference sequence). V was shortened by 1 base and J by 5 bases, with 24 bases between the two germline ends. The CDR3 extends over 18 amino acids. In DNA form, the CDR3 reads TGTGCCAGCAGCTTGAAGTTGATGGGGGCGCGGATTAGTACTGAAGCTTTCTTT. Protein product: CASSLKLMGARISTEAFF.

The chain carries TRBV10-2 and TRBJ2-7; the D is unclear. Germline assignment: CDR1 WSHSY and CDR2 SAAADI. V gave up 7 bases and J gave up 0 bases, with 13 bases separating them. The length of the CDR3 is 14 residues. The CDR3 coding sequence is TGCGCCAGCACCCCGGGCCGGCGCTCCTACGAGCAGTACTTC. This sequence encodes CASTPGRRSYEQYF.

The chain combines TRBV28 with TRBJ2-7; D gene unclear. In germline, CDR1 is MDHEN, CDR2 SYDVKM. Trimming pared 5 bases from V and 2 bases from J, leaving 19 bases between. This CDR3 is built from 16 residues. CDR3 protein: CASSTPPRRSPYEQYF. In DNA form, the CDR3 reads TGTGCCAGCAGTACCCCACCGCGACGGAGCCCCTACGAGCAGTACTTC.

The chain couples TRBV2 to TRBJ2-7; the D gene is possibly TRBD1 (6 bases). Germline CDR1 is SNHLY and CDR2 is FYNNEI. Trimming removed 6 bases at V and 1 base at J, with 10 bases between. The CDR3 loop spans 13 amino acids. The CDR3 sequence: CASRTGESYEQYF. In nucleotides, the CDR3 is TGTGCCAGCAGGACAGGAGAATCCTACGAGCAGTACTTC.

The J gene is TRBJ2-7, the V gene TRBV15; TRBD1 matches at 8 bases. Per germline, CDR1 LNHNV and CDR2 YYDKDF (reference sequence). Losses at the gene ends were 0 bases for V and 5 bases for J; bases not matched to a gene: 12. CDR3 size: 17 residues. CDR3 protein: CATSRDTDRGSRNEQYF. CDR3 bases: TGTGCCACCAGCAGAGATACCGACAGGGGCTCTCGGAACGAGCAGTACTTC.

The chain joins TRBV7-8 to TRBJ2-1; 7 nucleotides agree with TRBD2. After removal of 5 bases from V and 0 bases from J, the junction contained 7 bases not matched to a gene. This CDR3 is built from 16 residues. The V gene's germline CDR1 is SGHVS and CDR2 FQNEAQ. CDR3 sequence reads: CASSPRRGSSYNEQFF. In DNA form, the CDR3 reads TGTGCCAGCAGCCCCCGGCGGGGGAGCTCCTACAATGAGCAGTTCTTC. Full variable domain (remainder filled in from reference TRBV7-8 and TRBJ2-1): GAGVSQSPRYKVAKRGQDVALRCDPISGHVSLFWYQQALGQGPEFLTYFQNEAQLDKSGLPSDRFFAERPEGSVSTLKIQRTQQEDSAVYLCASSPRRGSSYNEQFFGPGTRLTVL.

This rearrangement joins TRBV10-1 to TRBJ2-1; TRBD1 matches at 7 bases. This CDR3 contains 14 residues. The V gene's germline CDR1 is WNHNN and CDR2 SYGVQD (reference sequence). V lost 2 bases to trimming and J lost 4 bases; unmatched junction nucleotides: 2. CDR3 in amino acids: CASSEKGQYNEQFF. DNA for the CDR3: TGCGCCAGCAGTGAGAAGGGACAGTACAATGAGCAGTTCTTC.

The J gene is TRBJ2-7, the V gene TRBV7-2; perhaps TRBD2 as D (5 bases). The CDR3 spans 15 residues. V was trimmed by 2 bases and J by 2 bases, leaving 13 bases between them. Germline loops: CDR1 SGHTA, CDR2 FQGNSA. The DNA of the CDR3 is TGTGCCAGCAGCTTAAACCCGCGGGTACCCTACGAGCAGTACTTC. It translates to CASSLNPRVPYEQYF.

The chain employs TRBV6-5 and TRBJ2-1; no clear D. Trimming removed 5 bases from V and 4 bases from J, with 9 bases in between. The germline V gene encodes CDR1 MNHEY and CDR2 SVGAGI. The CDR3 contains 13 residues. The CDR3 DNA reads as TGTGCCAGCAGTCCCGGACGGTACAATGAGCAGTTCTTC. Its translation is CASSPGRYNEQFF.

The chain employs TRBV4-1 and TRBJ1-2; D call uncertain. Trimming pared 4 bases from V and 2 bases from J, leaving 14 bases between. The CDR3 is 15 amino acids. Germline-derived CDR1 and CDR2 are MGHRA and YSYEKL. The CDR3, as DNA: TGCGCCAGCAGCCCCCCGAACCTTCCCAACTATGGCTACACCTTC. Translation gives CASSPPNLPNYGYTF.

The chain couples TRBV4-1 to TRBJ2-3; D is undetermined. Germline V gene sequence: CDR1 MGHRA, CDR2 YSYEKL. This CDR3 spans 14 amino acids. Trimming pared 1 base from V and 1 base from J, leaving 6 bases between. CDR3 sequence: CASSQVFGTDTQYF. The DNA of the CDR3 is TGCGCCAGCAGCCAAGTTTTCGGCACAGATACGCAGTATTTT.

The J gene is TRBJ1-1, the V gene TRBV6-5; possibly TRBD1 for D (5 bases). V lost 2 bases and J 1 base, leaving 5 bases between the germline ends. The CDR3 covers 13 residues. Germline V CDR1 and CDR2: MNHEY, SVGAGI. CDR3: CASSYDRNTEAFF. As DNA, the CDR3 is TGTGCCAGCAGTTACGACAGGAACACTGAAGCTTTCTTT.

This clone was seen only once. The rearrangement links TRBV6-5 to TRBJ2-7; 13 bases are a match to TRBD2. This CDR3 is built from 16 residues. V trimming: 0 bases; J trimming: 5 bases; junction bases outside the gene matches: 4. Germline V gene data show CDR1 as MNHEY and CDR2 as SVGAGI. CDR3 region: CASSYSGLAGADEQYF. CDR3 nucleotides: TGTGCCAGCAGTTACTCCGGACTAGCGGGAGCTGACGAGCAGTACTTC.

A single count supports this clone. V usage is TRBV5-6 and J usage is TRBJ2-7, with D possibly matching TRBD2 (6 bases). This CDR3 has 17 residues. Germline CDR1 is SGHDT and CDR2 is YYEEEE. V lost 0 bases to trimming and J lost 0 bases, with 16 bases between them. CDR3 protein: CASSLEEGSPSSYEQYF. The CDR3, as DNA: TGTGCCAGCAGCTTGGAGGAGGGAAGCCCAAGCTCCTACGAGCAGTACTTC.

The chain joins TRBV6-6 to TRBJ1-4, with 8 bases lining up with TRBD1. CDR1 and CDR2 (germline): MNHNY, SVGAGI (reference sequence). The CDR3 spans 15 residues. The V gene end was trimmed by 6 bases and the J gene end by 3 bases; junction bases not matched to a gene: 6. The CDR3, as DNA: TGTGCCAGCAGGTCTAACAGGGGGGCTAATGAAAAACTGTTTTTT. This encodes CASRSNRGANEKLFF.

The chain joins TRBV7-9 to TRBJ2-7, with 7 bases lining up with TRBD1. Germline assignment: CDR1 SEHNR and CDR2 FQNEAQ (reference sequence). J was trimmed by 2 bases and V by 4 bases; bases with no gene match: 8. There are 15 residues in the CDR3. The CDR3 DNA sequence: TGTGCCAGCAGCTCTCCGGGACAGACTCCCTACGAGCAGTACTTC. It encodes CASSSPGQTPYEQYF.

This sequence joins TRBV5-1 and TRBJ2-7; the match to TRBD2 covers 11 bases. Germline CDR1 and CDR2: SGHRS and YFSETQ. Trimming took 4 bases from V and 2 from J; bases not matched to a gene: 8. This CDR3 comprises 16 residues. The CDR3 protein is CASSQLAGGQTYEQYF. The CDR3 DNA reads as TGCGCCAGCAGCCAGCTAGCGGGAGGACAAACCTACGAGCAGTACTTC.

V gene TRBV2 combines with J gene TRBJ1-5; the D is unclear. V was cut by 8 bases and J by 0 bases, with 35 bases left in between. Per the germline V gene, CDR1 is SNHLY and CDR2 is FYNNEI. The CDR3 spans 22 residues. This chain's CDR3 is CASRGPKAVRSGERDSNQPQHF. In DNA form, the CDR3 reads TGTGCCAGCCGCGGGCCGAAAGCAGTGCGATCTGGGGAGAGGGATAGCAATCAGCCCCAGCATTTT.

This rearrangement joins TRBV5-4 to TRBJ1-2; TRBD1 matches at 9 bases. Losses at the gene ends were 5 bases for V and 5 bases for J; bases not matched to a gene: 13. Germline assignment: CDR1 SGHNT and CDR2 YYREEE (reference sequence). The CDR3 extends over 16 amino acids. The chain's CDR3 is CASRPPGQGGPYGYTF. The CDR3 DNA follows: TGTGCCAGCAGACCACCGGGACAGGGAGGCCCGTATGGCTACACCTTC.

CDR3 DNA: TGTGCCTGGCCCGGGACAGGAAGAGTTAACACTGAAGCTTTCTTT. It yields the protein CAWPGTGRVNTEAFF. J is TRBJ1-1 and V is TRBV30; 8 nucleotides line up with TRBD1. Trimming took 5 bases from V and 2 from J; bases not matched to a gene: 10. The CDR3 covers 15 residues. Germline lookup yields CDR1 GTSNPN and CDR2 SVGIG (reference sequence).

The rearrangement uses TRBV21-1 and TRBJ1-5. TRBV21-1 represents a pseudogene. The CDR3 extends over 14 amino acids. Written as DNA, the CDR3 is TGTGCCAACGTGGGAGGGGTACGCGATCAGCCCCAGCATTTT. Encoded protein: CANVGGVRDQPQHF.

This clone was picked up one time. The chain links TRBV2 to TRBJ2-2; D may be TRBD1 (6 bases). The CDR3 has 17 residues. The V gene lost 6 bases and the J gene lost 5 bases, with 22 bases spanning the gap. Germline values: CDR1 SNHLY, CDR2 FYNNEI. CDR3 nucleotide sequence: TGTGCCAGCAGAGGGCAGGGGACCCTAGTAAGAACCGGGGAGCTGTTTTTT. Protein sequence: CASRGQGTLVRTGELFF.

The rearrangement joins TRBV10-1 to TRBJ1-3; D gene ambiguous. This CDR3 spans 15 amino acids. Trimming removed 6 bases at V and 0 bases at J, with 12 bases between. Germline lookup yields CDR1 WNHNN and CDR2 SYGVQD (reference sequence). This CDR3 reads CASRKDGDSGNTIYF. Written as DNA, the CDR3 is TGCGCCAGCAGAAAGGACGGAGACTCTGGAAACACCATATATTTT.

The rearrangement links TRBV11-3 to TRBJ2-7; 8 positions match TRBD2. This CDR3 region has 15 residues. In germline, CDR1 is SGHNT, CDR2 YENEEA. After removal of 1 base from V and 0 bases from J, the junction contained 2 bases not matched to a gene. The chain's CDR3 is CASSLASGPSYEQYF. The CDR3 nucleotides read TGTGCCAGCAGCTTAGCTAGCGGGCCCTCCTACGAGCAGTACTTC.

The chain joins TRBV27 to TRBJ2-1; D ambiguous. Trimming took off 3 bases at V and 0 bases at J, with 6 bases between the two ends. This CDR3 comprises 14 residues. Germline-derived CDR1 and CDR2 are MNHEY and SMNVEV (reference sequence). The CDR3: CASSFLDSYNEQFF. The CDR3 region has the DNA TGTGCCAGCAGTTTCCTAGACTCCTACAATGAGCAGTTCTTC.